This TCR beta chain was captured in a study of PD-L1 blockade in urothelial cancer. V gave up 5 bases and J gave up 3 bases, with 5 bases separating them. From germline, CDR1 is MNHEY and CDR2 SMNVEV (reference sequence). CDR3 length equals 12 residues. Synthetic analogs of TCR templates were spiked into every PCR. The protocol was immunoSEQ multiplex PCR, while the TCRdb copy is restricted to in-frame clones and leaves out a portion. The sample holds roughly 45,000 clones, 88% seen once. Each patient gave between 1 and 8 samples, pretreatment and on-treatment. The receptor comes from a woman aged 55-69 years with urothelial cancer. Sequencing used PBMCs, obtained around atezolizumab (anti-PD-L1) treatment. The chain has TRBV27 and TRBJ2-4; D call uncertain. The CDR3 sequence is CASSPGKNIQYF. The CDR3 DNA is TGTGCCAGCAGTCCAGGCAAAAACATTCAGTACTTC.